Presented here are 27 T cell receptor beta chains from one specimen sequenced in a study of chemoradiotherapy in HPV16-positive cancers. Produced via immunoSEQ multiplex PCR; TCRdb's table is partial and in-frame only. The table records around 3,500 clones, about 94% of them present only once. Sampling was done from a patient who underwent chemoradiotherapy. Source of these receptors: a human donor with HPV-associated anogenital cancer.

The chain couples TRBV7-9 to TRBJ2-7, with D possibly called TRBD1 or TRBD2 (5 bases each). CDR3 size: 13 residues. Germline V CDR1 and CDR2: SEHNR, FQNEAQ (reference sequence). V was cut by 4 bases and J by 7 bases, with 14 bases left in between. Here the CDR3 reads CASSSSGTREQYF. The CDR3 DNA reads TGTGCCAGCAGCTCCTCCGGGACCCGGGAGCAGTACTTC.

The chain is built from TRBV10-1 and TRBJ1-4, with D possibly TRBD1 on 5 matching bases. Trimming took 8 bases from V and 7 from J, leaving 20 bases between them. Germline V gives CDR1 WNHNN, CDR2 SYGVQD (reference sequence). This CDR3 is built from 15 residues. CDR3 region: CASSTGGYHSEKLFF. The CDR3 DNA reads TGCGCCAGCTCGACGGGGGGATACCATAGTGAAAAACTGTTTTTT.

This clone was found once. The chain joins TRBV7-8 to TRBJ2-1; TRBD2 is a possible D gene (5 bases). The V gene lost 5 bases and the J gene lost 7 bases, with 18 bases spanning the gap. CDR3 size: 15 residues. Per germline, CDR1 SGHVS and CDR2 FQNEAQ. The CDR3 reads CASSLRRLARNEQFF. The CDR3, as DNA: TGTGCCAGCAGCCTTAGGAGGCTAGCCAGGAATGAGCAGTTCTTC. The complete variable domain, with remaining parts taken from reference TRBV7-8 and TRBJ2-1, reads GAGVSQSPRYKVAKRGQDVALRCDPISGHVSLFWYQQALGQGPEFLTYFQNEAQLDKSGLPSDRFFAERPEGSVSTLKIQRTQQEDSAVYLCASSLRRLARNEQFFGPGTRLTVL.

A single count supports this clone. J is TRBJ2-7 and V is TRBV5-4, with D perhaps matching TRBD1 or TRBD2 (5 bases each). Deletions cut 5 bases from V and 4 bases from J, with 13 bases between. The CDR3 is made up of 13 amino acids. Looked up from germline, CDR1 is SGHNT and CDR2 is YYREEE (reference sequence). The DNA of the CDR3 is TGTGCCAGCAGATCGGCAGGGACGTACGAGCAGTACTTC. Its translation is CASRSAGTYEQYF. Filled out from reference TRBV5-4 and TRBJ2-7, the complete variable domain reads ETGVTQSPTHLIKTRGQQVTLRCSSQSGHNTVSWYQQALGQGPQFIFQYYREEENGRGNFPPRFSGLQFPNYSSELNVNALELDDSALYLCASRSAGTYEQYFGPGTRLTVT.

The rearrangement links TRBV5-1 to TRBJ1-1; D is perhaps TRBD1 (5 bases). The CDR3 has 15 amino acids. From germline, CDR1 is SGHRS and CDR2 YFSETQ. Trimming removed 1 base from V and 1 base from J, with 11 bases in between. The CDR3 bases are TGCGCCAGCAGCTTGAGAACGGGGCCGAACACTGAAGCTTTCTTT. Protein product: CASSLRTGPNTEAFF.

The chain links TRBV10-2 to TRBJ2-3; TRBD2 aligns across 7 bases. The CDR3 runs 16 residues. With V trimmed by 1 base and J by 1 base, 5 bases remained unmatched. Germline V gene data show CDR1 as WSHSY and CDR2 as SAAADI. CDR3 in amino acids: CASSEFGGRRTDTQYF. CDR3 bases: TGCGCCAGCAGTGAGTTTGGCGGGAGACGCACAGATACGCAGTATTTT.

The CDR3 nucleotides are TGTGCCAGCGTGGGGACTGGACACACAGATACGCAGTATTTT. Translation gives CASVGTGHTDTQYF. The genes are TRBV6-5 and TRBJ2-3; possible D gene TRBD2, 6 bases. V shed 8 bases and J shed 2 bases, with 14 bases lying between them. In germline, CDR1 is MNHEY, CDR2 SVGAGI. The CDR3 has 14 residues.

This chain links TRBV11-2 with TRBJ2-7; maybe TRBD2 (6 bases). The V gene lost 1 base and the J gene lost 6 bases, with 13 bases spanning the gap. From germline, CDR1 is SGHAT and CDR2 FQNNGV. The CDR3 extends over 14 amino acids. The CDR3 is CASSLVGGKGEQYF. The CDR3 bases are TGTGCCAGCAGCTTAGTCGGCGGGAAGGGCGAGCAGTACTTC. The full variable domain, with the rest looked up from reference TRBV11-2 and TRBJ2-7, is EAGVAQSPRYKIIEKRQSVAFWCNPISGHATLYWYQQILGQGPKLLIQFQNNGVVDDSQLPKDRFSAERLKGVDSTLKIQPAKLEDSAVYLCASSLVGGKGEQYFGPGTRLTVT.

This chain links TRBV5-1 with TRBJ2-2; D not resolved. The CDR3 extends over 15 amino acids. CDR1 is SGHRS, CDR2 YFSETQ, per germline. V lost 4 bases and J lost 6, with 16 bases in between. The chain's CDR3 is CASSLDAFNPGELFF. The DNA of the CDR3 is TGCGCCAGCAGCCTTGACGCTTTCAATCCCGGGGAGCTGTTTTTT. Full variable domain (rest looked up from reference TRBV5-1 and TRBJ2-2): KAGVTQTPRYLIKTRGQQVTLSCSPISGHRSVSWYQQTPGQGLQFLFEYFSETQRNKGNFPGRFSGRQFSNSRSEMNVSTLELGDSALYLCASSLDAFNPGELFFGEGSRLTVL.

This clone appeared once. Written as DNA, the CDR3 is TGCGCCAGCAGCCAAGAAATTACTGTAGCAAACCTCGGGGAGCTGTTTTTT. This codes for CASSQEITVANLGELFF. V usage is TRBV4-1 and J usage is TRBJ2-2; no clear D gene. The CDR3 runs to 17 residues. Trimming took off 0 bases at V and 7 bases at J, with 18 bases between the two ends. The germline V gene encodes CDR1 MGHRA and CDR2 YSYEKL.

V gene TRBV7-2 combines with J gene TRBJ1-2; D is ambiguous. V dropped 5 bases and J dropped 7 bases, with 14 bases sitting between them. The germline gives CDR1 SGHTA, CDR2 FQGNSA. The CDR3 runs to 13 residues. This CDR3 reads CASSQDSLGGYTF. The CDR3 nucleotides read TGTGCCAGCAGCCAGGACTCTCTCGGTGGCTACACCTTC.

V is TRBV13 and J is TRBJ2-7, with TRBD1 identical over 7 bases. This CDR3 comprises 14 residues. J gave up 4 bases and V 5 bases, and 8 bases lay outside the gene matches. CDR1 and CDR2 (germline): PRHDT, FYEKMQ (reference sequence). The DNA of the CDR3 is TGTGCCAGCAGCCGGGGACAGCTAACGTACGAGCAGTACTTC. Protein product: CASSRGQLTYEQYF.

This clone has just one count. V and J are TRBV5-1 and TRBJ1-2; D is unclear. The V end was cut by 0 bases, the J end by 8 bases, with 8 bases between. Germline V gives CDR1 SGHRS, CDR2 YFSETQ. The CDR3 loop spans 12 amino acids. CDR3 in amino acids: CASSLGMGGYTF. The CDR3 coding sequence is TGCGCCAGCAGCTTGGGTATGGGCGGCTACACCTTC.

This rearrangement joins TRBV6-6 to TRBJ1-1; a weak D match, TRBD1 (5 bases). Germline CDR1 is MNHNY and CDR2 is SVGAGI (reference sequence). CDR3 size: 14 residues. Trimming removed 6 bases from V and 2 bases from J, with 13 bases in between. For the CDR3, the DNA is TGTGCCAGCAGGGCCCGGGACCCCAACACTGAAGCTTTCTTT. This encodes CASRARDPNTEAFF.

The rearrangement joins TRBV5-1 to TRBJ2-7; TRBD2 might be the D (7 bases). Germline V gives CDR1 SGHRS, CDR2 YFSETQ. The CDR3 has 14 amino acids. V gave up 6 bases and J gave up 6 bases, with 19 bases separating them. CDR3 in DNA: TGCGCCAGCATTGAGGGGGGAGGGAGAGGCGAGCAGTACTTC. It specifies CASIEGGGRGEQYF.

The chain recombines TRBV6-5 with TRBJ2-6, with a tentative D call TRBD2 (6 bases). The V and J ends lost 5 bases and 2 bases respectively, with 10 bases between them. Germline lookup yields CDR1 MNHEY and CDR2 SVGAGI. CDR3 length: 15 amino acids. CDR3 sequence (DNA): TGTGCCAGCAGTACCCGGAGGGCTGGGGCCAACGTCCTGACTTTC. Amino acids: CASSTRRAGANVLTF.

This chain joins TRBV15 and TRBJ1-2; 8 bases fit TRBD1. V lost 1 base and J lost 5; bases outside the gene matches: 9. This CDR3 region has 16 residues. Germline CDR1 reads LNHNV; CDR2 reads YYDKDF (reference sequence). This CDR3 is CATSRGTGGRLYGYTF. The CDR3 coding sequence is TGTGCCACCAGCAGAGGAACAGGGGGGCGCCTTTATGGCTACACCTTC.

CDR3 loop: CASSTGGESYEQYF. The CDR3, as DNA: TGTGCCAGTAGTACTGGAGGGGAATCATACGAGCAGTACTTC. This chain uses TRBV19 with TRBJ2-7; maybe TRBD2 (6 bases). Germline CDR1 reads LNHDA; CDR2 reads SQIVND (reference sequence). V was shortened by 4 bases and J by 4 bases, with 14 bases between the two germline ends. CDR3 size: 14 residues.

The chain has TRBV10-1 and TRBJ2-3; 8 bases agree with TRBD2. The V segment lost 4 bases and the J segment 4 bases; nucleotides outside the gene matches: 10. The CDR3 is 16 amino acids. Germline CDR1 WNHNN, CDR2 SYGVQD (reference sequence). CDR3 sequence (DNA): TGCGCCAGCAGTGGATCGACGGGGGGGCGGGCAGATACGCAGTATTTT. Translating it yields CASSGSTGGRADTQYF.

The chain is built from TRBV19 and TRBJ2-7; D possibly corresponds to TRBD2 (5 bases). CDR1 and CDR2 (germline): LNHDA, SQIVND (reference sequence). The V gene lost 3 bases and the J gene lost 0 bases, with 15 bases spanning the gap. CDR3 size: 16 residues. The DNA for the CDR3 is TGTGCCAGTAGTATGGGTCGGGCGGGCGGCTCCTACGAGCAGTACTTC. This translates into CASSMGRAGGSYEQYF.

V gene TRBV27 combines with J gene TRBJ1-2; D possibly corresponds to TRBD1 (5 bases). This CDR3 region has 14 residues. With 0 bases removed from V and 7 bases from J, the gap between germline ends came to 12 bases. In germline, CDR1 is MNHEY, CDR2 SMNVEV (reference sequence). Written as DNA, the CDR3 is TGTGCCAGCAGTTTATCGACGGGGCGGGGTGGCTACACCTTC. Amino acid sequence: CASSLSTGRGGYTF.

The chain links TRBV6-6 to TRBJ1-3; D is unclear. V was pared by 8 bases and J by 0 bases, with 11 bases between. Germline V lookup: CDR1 MNHNY, CDR2 SVGAGI (reference sequence). The CDR3 totals 14 residues. The CDR3 nucleotides read TGTGCCAGCGGTCGCGGGGACTCTGGAAACACCATATATTTT. Translating gives CASGRGDSGNTIYF.

The CDR3 region is CATRLIGRGGTQYF. CDR3 coding DNA: TGTGCCACCCGACTAATAGGGCGGGGTGGTACGCAGTATTTT. The rearrangement joins TRBV30 to TRBJ2-3; possibly TRBD2 for D (6 bases). Germline V lookup: CDR1 GTSNPN, CDR2 SVGIG (reference sequence). V was cut by 8 bases and J by 8 bases, with 23 bases left in between. This CDR3 comprises 14 residues.

The rearrangement joins TRBV4-2 to TRBJ1-2; D may be TRBD1 (5 bases). The germline gives CDR1 LGHNA, CDR2 YNFKEQ. V dropped 1 base and J dropped 6 bases, with 18 bases sitting between them. The CDR3 runs 16 residues. The CDR3 is CASSQGSTQGMDGYTF. The CDR3 nucleotides read TGTGCCAGCAGCCAAGGATCTACGCAGGGAATGGATGGCTACACCTTC.

The chain links TRBV29-1 to TRBJ2-5; D call uncertain. The V end lost 0 bases, the J end lost 4 bases, and 12 bases lay between the germline ends. The CDR3 has 14 residues. The germline CDR1 and CDR2 sequences are SQVTM and ANQGSEA. CDR3 amino acids: CSVEDLQRSETQYF. CDR3 DNA sequence: TGCAGCGTTGAAGATCTTCAGAGGTCAGAGACCCAGTACTTC.

This clone came up a few times. The rearrangement uses TRBV6-1 and TRBJ2-2; no clear D. This CDR3 is 13 amino acids long. Trimming removed 2 bases from V and 4 bases from J, with 5 bases in between. Germline values: CDR1 MNHNS, CDR2 SASEGT. Here the CDR3 reads CASSERLTGELFF. As DNA, the CDR3 is TGTGCCAGCAGTGAAAGACTCACCGGGGAGCTGTTTTTT.

The rearrangement joins TRBV19 to TRBJ1-1; D gene ambiguous. The V end lost 2 bases, the J end lost 0 bases, and 13 bases lay between the germline ends. Germline V gene sequence: CDR1 LNHDA, CDR2 SQIVND (reference sequence). The CDR3 has 16 amino acids. CDR3 DNA: TGTGCCAGTAGTATAACTGGGCGGAACATGAACACTGAAGCTTTCTTT. Amino acid sequence: CASSITGRNMNTEAFF.